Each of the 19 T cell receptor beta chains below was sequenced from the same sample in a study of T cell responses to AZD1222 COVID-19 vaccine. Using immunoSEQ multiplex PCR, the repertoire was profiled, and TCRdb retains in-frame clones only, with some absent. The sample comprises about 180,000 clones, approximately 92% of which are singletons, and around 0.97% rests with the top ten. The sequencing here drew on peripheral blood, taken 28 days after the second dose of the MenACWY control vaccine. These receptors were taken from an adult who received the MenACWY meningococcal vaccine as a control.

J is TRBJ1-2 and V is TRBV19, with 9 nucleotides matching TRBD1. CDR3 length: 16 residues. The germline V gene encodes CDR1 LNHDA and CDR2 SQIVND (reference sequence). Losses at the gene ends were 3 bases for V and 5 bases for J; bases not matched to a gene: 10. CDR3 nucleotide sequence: TGTGCCAGTAGTATTGGTAGGGACAGGGACCTGTATGGCTACACCTTC. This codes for CASSIGRDRDLYGYTF.

The CDR3 protein is CASSEDTRGTEAFF. CDR3 bases: TGCGCCAGCAGTGAGGACACCCGAGGGACTGAAGCTTTCTTT. The chain couples TRBV10-2 to TRBJ1-1; D gene uncertain. This CDR3 spans 14 amino acids. The V and J ends lost 2 bases and 5 bases respectively, with 12 bases between them. CDR1 and CDR2 from the germline V gene are WSHSY and SAAADI.

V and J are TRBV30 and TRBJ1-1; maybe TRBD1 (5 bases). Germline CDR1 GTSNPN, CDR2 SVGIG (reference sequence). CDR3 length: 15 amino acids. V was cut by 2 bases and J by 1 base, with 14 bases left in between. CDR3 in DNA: TGTGCCTGGAGTAGCGCCGACAGACGGAACACTGAAGCTTTCTTT. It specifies CAWSSADRRNTEAFF.

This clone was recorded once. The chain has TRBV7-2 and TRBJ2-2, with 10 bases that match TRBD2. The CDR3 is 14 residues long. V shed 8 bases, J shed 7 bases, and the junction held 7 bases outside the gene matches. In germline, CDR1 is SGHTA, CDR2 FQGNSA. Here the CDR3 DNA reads TGTGCCAGCGTCCTAGCGGGGGTGGTCGGGGAGCTGTTTTTT. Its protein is CASVLAGVVGELFF.

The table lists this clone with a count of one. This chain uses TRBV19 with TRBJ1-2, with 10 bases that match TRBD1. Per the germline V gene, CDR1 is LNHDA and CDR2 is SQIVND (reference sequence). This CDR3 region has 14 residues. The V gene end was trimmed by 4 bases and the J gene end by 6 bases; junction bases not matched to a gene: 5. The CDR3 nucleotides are TGTGCCAGTAGTAGACAGGGGGCTCGTGATGGCTACACCTTC. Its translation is CASSRQGARDGYTF.

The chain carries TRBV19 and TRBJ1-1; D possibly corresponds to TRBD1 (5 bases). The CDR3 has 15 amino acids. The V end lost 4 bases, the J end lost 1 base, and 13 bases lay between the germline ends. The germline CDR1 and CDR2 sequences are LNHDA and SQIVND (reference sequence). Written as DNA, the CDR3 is TGTGCCAGTAGTAATGGGCAGGGTTGGAACACTGAAGCTTTCTTT. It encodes CASSNGQGWNTEAFF.

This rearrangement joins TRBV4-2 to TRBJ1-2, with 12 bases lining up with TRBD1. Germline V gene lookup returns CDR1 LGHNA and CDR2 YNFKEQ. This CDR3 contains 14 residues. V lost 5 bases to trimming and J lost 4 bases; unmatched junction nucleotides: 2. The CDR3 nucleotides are TGTGCCAGCAGCGTGGGACAGGGGGCCTATGGCTACACCTTC. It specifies CASSVGQGAYGYTF.

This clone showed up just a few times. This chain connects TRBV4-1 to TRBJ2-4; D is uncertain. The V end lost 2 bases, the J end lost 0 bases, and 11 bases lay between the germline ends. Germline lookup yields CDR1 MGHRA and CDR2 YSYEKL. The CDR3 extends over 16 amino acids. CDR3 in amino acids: CASSQNRLLAKNIQYF. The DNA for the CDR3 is TGCGCCAGCAGCCAAAACAGACTCCTAGCCAAAAACATTCAGTACTTC.

The CDR3 reads CASGPGGGNTEAFF. CDR3 nucleotides: TGTGCCAGCGGACCGGGTGGTGGGAACACTGAAGCTTTCTTT. The chain uses TRBV7-2 and TRBJ1-1; no clear D. V lost 8 bases, J lost 1 base, and 14 bases lay in between. The CDR3 totals 14 residues. Germline CDR1 and CDR2: SGHTA and FQGNSA.

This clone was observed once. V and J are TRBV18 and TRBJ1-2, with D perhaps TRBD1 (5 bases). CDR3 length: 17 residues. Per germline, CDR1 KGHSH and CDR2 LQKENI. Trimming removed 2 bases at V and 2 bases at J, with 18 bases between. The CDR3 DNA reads TGTGCCAGCTCACCATTGGACAACGCGGACGGAAACTATGGCTACACCTTC. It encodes CASSPLDNADGNYGYTF.

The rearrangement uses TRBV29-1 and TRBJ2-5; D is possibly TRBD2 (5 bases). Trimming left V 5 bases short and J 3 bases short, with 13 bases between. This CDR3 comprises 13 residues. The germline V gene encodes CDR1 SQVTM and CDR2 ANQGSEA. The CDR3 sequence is CSVLGWGEETQYF. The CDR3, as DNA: TGCAGCGTTTTAGGGTGGGGAGAAGAGACCCAGTACTTC. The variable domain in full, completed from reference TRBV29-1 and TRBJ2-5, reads SAVISQKPSRDICQRGTSLTIQCQVDSQVTMMFWYRQQPGQSLTLIATANQGSEATYESGFVIDKFPISRPNLTFSTLTVSNMSPEDSSIYLCSVLGWGEETQYFGPGTRLLVL.

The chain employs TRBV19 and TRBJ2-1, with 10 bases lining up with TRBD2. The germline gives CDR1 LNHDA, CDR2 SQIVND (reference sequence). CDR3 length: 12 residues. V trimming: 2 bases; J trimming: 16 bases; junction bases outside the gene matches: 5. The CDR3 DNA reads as TGTGCCAGTAGTATACTAGCGGGGGAGCCCTTCTTC. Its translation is CASSILAGEPFF.

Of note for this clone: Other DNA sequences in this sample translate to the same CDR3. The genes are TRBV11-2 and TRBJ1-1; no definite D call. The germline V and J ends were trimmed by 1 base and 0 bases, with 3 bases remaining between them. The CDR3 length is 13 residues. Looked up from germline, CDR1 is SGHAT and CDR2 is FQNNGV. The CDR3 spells CASSLGLNTEAFF. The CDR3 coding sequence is TGTGCCAGCAGCTTAGGCCTGAACACTGAAGCTTTCTTT.

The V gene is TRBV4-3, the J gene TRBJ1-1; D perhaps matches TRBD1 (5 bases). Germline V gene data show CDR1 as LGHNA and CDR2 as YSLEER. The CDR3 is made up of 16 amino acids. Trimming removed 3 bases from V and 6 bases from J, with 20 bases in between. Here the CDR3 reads CASSQALAGIYAEAFF. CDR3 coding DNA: TGCGCCAGCAGCCAGGCCTTAGCAGGGATATATGCTGAAGCTTTCTTT.

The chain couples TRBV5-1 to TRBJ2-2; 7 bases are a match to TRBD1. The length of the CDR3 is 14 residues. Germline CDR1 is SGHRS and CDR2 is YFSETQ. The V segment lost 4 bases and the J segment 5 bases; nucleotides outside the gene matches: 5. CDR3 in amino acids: CASSVTTGTGELFF. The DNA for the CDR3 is TGCGCCAGCAGCGTCACGACAGGGACCGGGGAGCTGTTTTTT.

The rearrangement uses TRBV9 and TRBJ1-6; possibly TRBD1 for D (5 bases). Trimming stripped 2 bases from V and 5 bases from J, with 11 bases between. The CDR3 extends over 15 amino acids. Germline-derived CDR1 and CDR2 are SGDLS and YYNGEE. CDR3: CASSVLGGDNSPLHF. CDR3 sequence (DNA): TGTGCCAGCAGCGTCCTCGGGGGAGATAATTCACCCCTCCACTTT.

CDR3 in DNA: TGTGCCAGCAGCGTTCGGGACAGAAAATACACTGAAGCTTTCTTT. It yields the protein CASSVRDRKYTEAFF. The V call is TRBV9, the J call TRBJ1-1, with TRBD1 matching 7 bases. The germline CDR1 and CDR2 sequences are SGDLS and YYNGEE. The CDR3 loop spans 15 amino acids. The trim removed 2 bases at V and 3 bases at J, leaving 7 bases unmatched. Full variable domain (remainder filled in from reference TRBV9 and TRBJ1-1): DSGVTQTPKHLITATGQRVTLRCSPRSGDLSVYWYQQSLDQGLQFLIQYYNGEERAKGNILERFSAQQFPDLHSELNLSSLELGDSALYFCASSVRDRKYTEAFFGQGTRLTVV.

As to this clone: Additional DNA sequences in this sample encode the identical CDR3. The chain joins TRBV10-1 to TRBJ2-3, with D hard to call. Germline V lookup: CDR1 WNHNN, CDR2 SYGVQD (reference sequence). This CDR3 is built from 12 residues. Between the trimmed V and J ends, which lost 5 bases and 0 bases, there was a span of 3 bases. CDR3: CASSRSTDTQYF. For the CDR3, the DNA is TGCGCCAGCAGTAGGAGCACAGATACGCAGTATTTT.

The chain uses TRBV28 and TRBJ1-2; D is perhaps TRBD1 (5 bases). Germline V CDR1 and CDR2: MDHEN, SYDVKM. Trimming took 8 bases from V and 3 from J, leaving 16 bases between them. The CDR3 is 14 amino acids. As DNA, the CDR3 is TGTGCCAGCCTATCCGGGGCAGCCCACTATGGCTACACCTTC. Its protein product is CASLSGAAHYGYTF.